Given below is one T cell receptor beta chain in context. This specimen belongs to a study of blood T cells in healthy people across ages. All donors came from Russia, were Caucasian and healthy, and spanned ages about 6 to 100. Trimming cost V 3 bases and J 4 bases, with 14 bases left between them. The CDR3 loop spans 15 amino acids. Combining a sample-barcoded 5' primer with a J-beta primer mix, a second PCR ran for roughly 7 to 12 cycles. TCRdb independently ran MiXCR on the 5' RACE reads; one entry per CDR3 protein. Here the sample spans around 990,000 distinct CDR3 sequences, 35% to 40% being singletons.

This rearrangement joins TRBV12-3 or TRBV12-4 to TRBJ2-3; D not certain. Sequenced input: blood. The sequence was obtained from a man younger than 35 in good health. The CDR3 DNA reads as TGTGCCAGCAGTTTTAATTCGGGCGCACCAGATACGCAGTATTTT. It is translated as CASSFNSGAPDTQYF.